Shown below are 8 T cell receptor beta chains from a single sample sequenced in a study of T-cell memory formation after mild COVID-19. TCRdb reprocessed the 5' RACE reads via MiXCR and lists one record per CDR3 protein. The data show approximately 100,000 distinct CDR3 sequences, about 23% seen once. Sequencing was done on a sample of PBMCs or a T cell subset sorted from them (not recorded which). Receptor source: a man aged 18 to 30 who had mild COVID-19 (a few samples of this study predate the infection). Cell type and time point are not known.

In its sample, this clonotype was seen a few times. V is TRBV28 and J is TRBJ1-5; D is perhaps TRBD1 (6 bases). The CDR3 consists of 11 residues. V was pared by 11 bases and J by 1 base, with 6 bases between. The germline V gene has CDR1 MDHEN and CDR2 SYDVKM. This CDR3 reads CAGGSNQPQHF. CDR3 nucleotide sequence: TGTGCCGGGGGCAGCAATCAGCCCCAGCATTTT.

The chain carries TRBV29-1 and TRBJ2-3, with 10 bases fitting TRBD1. V lost 8 bases, J lost 4 bases, and 9 bases stayed unmatched. Germline V gene data show CDR1 as SQVTM and CDR2 as ANQGSEA. This CDR3 is built from 14 residues. CDR3 nucleotide sequence: TGCAGCTCCTGGACAGGGGGTATAGCAGATACGCAGTATTTT. Translated: CSSWTGGIADTQYF.

The sample holds a few counts of this clonotype. The CDR3 DNA sequence: TGTGCCAGCAGCCCAGGGACAGAGACTAACTATGGCTACACCTTC. Its translation: CASSPGTETNYGYTF. This chain connects TRBV7-6 to TRBJ1-2; 7 nucleotides line up with TRBD1. Trimming removed 5 bases from V and 0 bases from J; junction bases left unmatched: 6. Germline V gene lookup returns CDR1 SGHVS and CDR2 FNYEAQ. The CDR3 has 15 amino acids.

This clonotype was seen a handful of times. The chain recombines TRBV6-2 or TRBV6-3 with TRBJ1-2, with TRBD1 matching over 9 bases. J lost 8 bases, V lost 5 bases, and 15 bases had no gene match. Germline V lookup: CDR1 MNHEY, CDR2 SVGEGT. This CDR3 contains 16 residues. The CDR3 DNA sequence: TGTGCCAGCAGTCGGGATCCCGGGACAGGGTCGAGCGGCTACACCTTC. Protein sequence: CASSRDPGTGSSGYTF.

This clonotype was picked up a small number of times. The chain employs TRBV7-6 and TRBJ1-1, with 8 bases identical to TRBD1. V lost 4 bases to trimming and J lost 6 bases; unmatched junction nucleotides: 4. The length of the CDR3 is 13 residues. Germline assignment: CDR1 SGHVS and CDR2 FNYEAQ. For the CDR3, the DNA is TGTGCCAGCAGCTCCGGACAGGGCCCTGAAGCTTTCTTT. Protein sequence: CASSSGQGPEAFF.

Many counts were recorded for this clonotype. V usage is TRBV23-1 and J usage is TRBJ2-3, with 8 bases fitting TRBD1. TRBV23-1 belongs to the ORF category, with a function that is uncertain. The CDR3 runs to 13 residues. The V and J ends lost 3 bases and 4 bases, in that order; junction bases with no gene match: 0. CDR3 nucleotides: TGCGCCAGCAGTCAGGACAGGGCAGATACGCAGTATTTT. It is translated as CASSQDRADTQYF.

This clonotype showed up just a few times. The genes are TRBV29-1 and TRBJ2-5; D tentatively reads TRBD1 or TRBD2 (5 bases each). V lost 3 bases, J lost 4 bases, and 15 bases lay in between. The germline V gene encodes CDR1 SQVTM and CDR2 ANQGSEA. The CDR3 is 14 amino acids. CDR3 nucleotide sequence: TGCAGCGTTGAGATTGGGACCATCGGAGAGACCCAGTACTTC. Amino acid sequence: CSVEIGTIGETQYF.

V is TRBV14 and J is TRBJ2-1, with a possible D match to TRBD2 (5 bases). Germline V gene lookup returns CDR1 SGHDN and CDR2 FVKESK. The CDR3 totals 13 residues. V lost 1 base to trimming and J lost 15 bases, with 16 bases between them. The DNA for the CDR3 is TGTGCCAGCAGCCAAGTCAGGTCCGGAGAGGGGTTCTTC. It translates to CASSQVRSGEGFF.